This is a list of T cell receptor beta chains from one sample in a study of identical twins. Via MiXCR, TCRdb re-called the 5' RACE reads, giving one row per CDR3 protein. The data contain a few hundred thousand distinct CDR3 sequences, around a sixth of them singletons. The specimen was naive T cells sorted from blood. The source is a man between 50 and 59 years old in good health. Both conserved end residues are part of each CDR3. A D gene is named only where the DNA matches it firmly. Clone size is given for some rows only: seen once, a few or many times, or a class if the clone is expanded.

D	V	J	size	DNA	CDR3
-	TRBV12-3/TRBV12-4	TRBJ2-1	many	TGTGCCAGTGACTCCGGCAGGGGCAATGAGCAGTTCTTC	CASDSGRGNEQFF
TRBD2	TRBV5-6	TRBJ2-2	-	TGTGCCAGCAGCTTGGAAGTGACTAGCTGGGCCGGGGAGCTGTTTTTT	CASSLEVTSWAGELFF
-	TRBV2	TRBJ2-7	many	TGTGCCAGCAGTGATGATCTGGGTTTCAACGAGCAGTACTTC	CASSDDLGFNEQYF
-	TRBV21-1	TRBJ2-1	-	TGTGCCAGCAGCACTTCGACAGGGCGCAATGAGCAGTTCTTC	CASSTSTGRNEQFF
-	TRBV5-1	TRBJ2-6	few	TGCGCCAGCAGCTCTCGAGCCTCTGGGGCCAACGTCCTGACTTTC	CASSSRASGANVLTF
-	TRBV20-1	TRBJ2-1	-	TGCAGTGCTACCCTTCCTGGGACTTCCAAGAACAATGAGCAGTTCTTC	CSATLPGTSKNNEQFF
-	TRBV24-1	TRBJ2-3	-	TGTGCCACCGGAGGGACCCCATCCACGGATACGCAGTATTTT	CATGGTPSTDTQYF
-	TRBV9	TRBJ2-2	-	TGTGCCAGCAGCGTACAGTCTCAGGGAAGCACCGGGGAGCTGTTTTTT	CASSVQSQGSTGELFF
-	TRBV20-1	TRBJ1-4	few	TGCAGTGCGGGGGTAGGGGAAAAACTGTTTTTT	CSAGVGEKLFF
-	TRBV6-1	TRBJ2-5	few	TGTGCCAGCAGTCTTAAGCGGTGGGTCGGAGAGACCCAGTACTTC	CASSLKRWVGETQYF
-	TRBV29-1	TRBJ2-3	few	TGCAGCGTTGAAGGGCAGGGGAACACAGATACGCAGTATTTT	CSVEGQGNTDTQYF
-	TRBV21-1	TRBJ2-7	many	TGTGCCAGCAGCGCCATCCCCCCTGAGATAGCGGGAGAGCAGGGCGAGCAGTACTTC	CASSAIPPEIAGEQGEQYF
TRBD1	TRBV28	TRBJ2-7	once	TGTGCCAGCAGTGTCCTAGGACAGGGGGACGAGCAGTACTTC	CASSVLGQGDEQYF
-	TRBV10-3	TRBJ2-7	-	TGTGCCATCAGTTCACCGGACGCCTCCCCATCCTACGAGCAGTACTTC	CAISSPDASPSYEQYF
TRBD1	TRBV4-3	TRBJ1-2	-	TGCGCCAGCAGCCGGACAGGGAATTCCCCTGATGGCTACACCTTC	CASSRTGNSPDGYTF
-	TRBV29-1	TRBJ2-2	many	TGCAGCGTCGGGGTGCCCACCGGGGAGCTGTTTTTT	CSVGVPTGELFF
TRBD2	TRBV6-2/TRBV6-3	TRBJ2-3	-	TGTGCCAGCAGTTTAGGACTAGCGGGAGGGCTTAATACGCAGTATTTT	CASSLGLAGGLNTQYF
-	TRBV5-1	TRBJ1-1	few	TGCGCCAGCAGCCCCTGGTCGGGGAACACTGAAGCTTTCTTT	CASSPWSGNTEAFF
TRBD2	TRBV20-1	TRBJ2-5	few	TGCAGTGCCACCCCTCGGGGGAGGGCCAGGGAGACCCAGTACTTC	CSATPRGRARETQYF
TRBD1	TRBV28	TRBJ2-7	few	TGTGCCAGCAGACCGGGACAGGGGGCCTTCGAGCAGTACTTC	CASRPGQGAFEQYF
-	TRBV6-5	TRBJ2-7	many	TGTGCCAGCAGTTACGAGGAGGGGAGCGACGAGCAGTACTTC	CASSYEEGSDEQYF
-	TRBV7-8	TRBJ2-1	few	TGTGCCAGCAGCTTAGGAATATCAGGCGGAGGTTCCTACAATGAGCAGTTCTTC	CASSLGISGGGSYNEQFF
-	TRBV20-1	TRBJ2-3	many	TGCAGTGCTAGAGACACGCGGGATACGCAGTATTTT	CSARDTRDTQYF
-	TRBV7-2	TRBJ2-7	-	TGTGCCAGCAGCCCCGTGGGTGTGGCCCTTGGCGAGCAGTACTTC	CASSPVGVALGEQYF
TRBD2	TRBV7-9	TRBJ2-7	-	TGTGCCAGCAGCTTACCGGGACTAGCTTACGAGCAGTACTTC	CASSLPGLAYEQYF
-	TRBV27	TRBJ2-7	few	TGTGCCAGCAGTTCGAGGCGCGGATTCCCCCGGGGCGAGCAGTACTTC	CASSSRRGFPRGEQYF
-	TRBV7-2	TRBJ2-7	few	TGTGCCAGCAGCTTAGCGGCAGGGACCTACGAGCAGTACTTC	CASSLAAGTYEQYF
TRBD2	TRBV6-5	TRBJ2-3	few	TGTGCCAGCAGTTACTCGAACGGGCTAGCGGTCACAGATACGCAGTATTTT	CASSYSNGLAVTDTQYF
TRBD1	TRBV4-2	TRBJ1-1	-	TGTGCCAGCAGCCAAGTGACGGGACAGGGGGAGGACACTGAAGCTTTCTTT	CASSQVTGQGEDTEAFF
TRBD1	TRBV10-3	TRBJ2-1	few	TGTGCCATCAGTGTTGGAGACAGGGGGCAATCTAATGAGCAGTTCTTC	CAISVGDRGQSNEQFF
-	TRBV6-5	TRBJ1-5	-	TGTGCCAGCAGTTACCCCGGGCGAGGTGGAAATCAGCCCCAGCATTTT	CASSYPGRGGNQPQHF
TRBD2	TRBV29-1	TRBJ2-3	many	TGCAGCGTTGCTCTAGCGGCCACAGATACGCAGTATTTT	CSVALAATDTQYF
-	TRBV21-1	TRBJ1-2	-	TGTGCCAGCAGCAAAGTATTGAATTATGGCTACACCTTC	CASSKVLNYGYTF
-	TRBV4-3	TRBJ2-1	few	TGCGCCAGCAGCCAAATACACAGGAGGTTGGGGTTCTTC	CASSQIHRRLGFF
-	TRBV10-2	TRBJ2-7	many	TGTGCCAGCAGCCGACAGAATACCTACGAGCAGTACTTC	CASSRQNTYEQYF
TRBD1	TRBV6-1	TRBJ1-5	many	TGTGCCAGCAGTCAGACAGGGTTGGACAATCAGCCCCAGCATTTT	CASSQTGLDNQPQHF
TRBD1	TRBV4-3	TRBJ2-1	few	TGCGCCAGCAGCCAAGACAGACAGGGAAGGTACAATGAGCAGTTCTTC	CASSQDRQGRYNEQFF
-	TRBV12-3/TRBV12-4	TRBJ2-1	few	TGTGCCAGCAGCACGTCGCGGTCTGTGGGCAATGAGCAGTTCTTC	CASSTSRSVGNEQFF
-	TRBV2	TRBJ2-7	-	TGTGCCAGCATTCAGGGCCAGCAGTACTTC	CASIQGQQYF
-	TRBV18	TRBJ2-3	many	TGTGCCAGCTCACCAAACAGCGGCACAGATACGCAGTATTTT	CASSPNSGTDTQYF
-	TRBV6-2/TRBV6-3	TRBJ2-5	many	TGTGCCAGCAGTCGGGACCACCGGGAGACCCAGTACTTC	CASSRDHRETQYF
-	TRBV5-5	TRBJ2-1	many	TGTGCCAGCAGCGGCGCCCGTTATGGGGGGTCCTACAATGAGCAGTTCTTC	CASSGARYGGSYNEQFF
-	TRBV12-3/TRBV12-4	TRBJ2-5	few	TGTGCCAGCAGCAGTCAGGAGGTCGAGACCCAGTACTTC	CASSSQEVETQYF
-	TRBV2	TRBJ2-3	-	TGTGCCAGCGGGGGTGGCACAGATACGCAGTATTTT	CASGGGTDTQYF
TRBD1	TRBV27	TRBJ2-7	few	TGTGCCAGCCAACGGGACAGGGGACCCTACGAGCAGTACTTC	CASQRDRGPYEQYF
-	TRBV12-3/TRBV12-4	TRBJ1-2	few	TGTGCCAGCAGGGCAGGGTACAACTATGGCTACACCTTC	CASRAGYNYGYTF
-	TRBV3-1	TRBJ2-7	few	TGTGCCAGCAGCCAAAGGGGGGGTTCGAGCTCCTACGAGCAGTACTTC	CASSQRGGSSSYEQYF
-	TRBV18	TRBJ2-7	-	TGTGCCAGCTCACCCCGACAGACCTACGAGCAGTACTTC	CASSPRQTYEQYF
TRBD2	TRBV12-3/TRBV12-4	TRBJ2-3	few	TGTGCCAGCACAAGAGCGGGCGGGAGGGGGAGCACAGATACGCAGTATTTT	CASTRAGGRGSTDTQYF
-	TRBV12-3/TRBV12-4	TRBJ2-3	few	TGTGCCAGCAGTTCACTTTGGGGAAGGGCAGGGACAGATACGCAGTATTTT	CASSSLWGRAGTDTQYF